This entry lists 32 T cell receptor beta chains sequenced from one sample in a study of human T cells and chemical hapten exposure. One entry per CDR3 protein, called by TCRdb with MiXCR from the RACE reads. This repertoire shows about 380,000 distinct CDR3 sequences, about 6.3% found once; its top ten account for roughly 5.4%. Time point specified: patch test 2, 6 weeks after DPC sensitization. Treatment: therapeutic diphenylcyclopropenone sensitization with weekly scalp DPC. The specimen comprised whole blood, sampled in connection with sensitization to the hapten diphenylcyclopropenone (DPC). These receptor sequences come from a young woman with alopecia areata. Some clones in this sample may be carry-over from other donors' samples.

This clonotype was seen at least ten times. The chain joins TRBV9 to TRBJ2-2; D remains unclear. V gave up 7 bases and J gave up 8 bases, with 9 bases separating them. Looked up from germline, CDR1 is SGDLS and CDR2 is YYNGEE. CDR3 length: 11 amino acids. The CDR3 spells CASQLEGELFF. The CDR3 region has the DNA TGTGCCAGCCAATTAGAGGGGGAGCTGTTTTTT.

The chain is built from TRBV12-3 or TRBV12-4 and TRBJ1-5; TRBD1 is a possible D gene (5 bases). Trimming shortened V by 2 bases and J by 4 bases, and 15 bases separated the two germline ends. The CDR3 runs 16 residues. The CDR3 spells CASSLSGRAGNQPQHF. CDR3 sequence (DNA): TGTGCCAGCAGTTTATCGGGCAGGGCTGGAAATCAGCCCCAGCATTTT.

In its sample, this clonotype was seen a few times. The rearrangement links TRBV2 to TRBJ2-2; 9 positions agree with TRBD1. The V gene's germline CDR1 is SNHLY and CDR2 FYNNEI. The CDR3 totals 14 residues. After removal of 4 bases from V and 4 bases from J, the junction contained 1 base not matched to a gene. CDR3 protein: CASSGGQGTGELFF. The CDR3 nucleotides read TGTGCCAGCAGTGGGGGACAGGGCACCGGGGAGCTGTTTTTT. Full variable domain (outside the CDR3, taken from reference TRBV2 and TRBJ2-2): EPEVTQTPSHQVTQMGQEVILRCVPISNHLYFYWYRQILGQKVEFLVSFYNNEISEKSEIFDDQFSVERPDGSNFTLKIRSTKLEDSAMYFCASSGGQGTGELFFGEGSRLTVL.

This clonotype has only one observation. The CDR3 end shows no conserved phenylalanine or tryptophan, and so a read error is likely. This chain uses TRBV14 with TRBJ2-1; TRBD2 agrees at 8 bases. The length of the CDR3 is 14 residues. The V gene's germline CDR1 is SGHDN and CDR2 FVKESK. The J segment lost 7 bases and the V segment lost 4 bases, leaving 6 bases of the junction unmatched. The CDR3 nucleotides read TGTGCCAGCAGCCCAAGGACTAGCAGGAATGAGCAGTTCATC. It encodes CASSPRTSRNEQFI.

This clonotype was observed many times. V is TRBV12-3 or TRBV12-4 and J is TRBJ1-1; 7 positions match TRBD1. Losses at the gene ends were 6 bases for V and 6 bases for J; bases not matched to a gene: 13. The CDR3 spans 15 residues. The CDR3 region has the DNA TGTGCCAGCAGCCGGGACAGAAGTGGCTTAGCTGAAGCTTTCTTT. It encodes CASSRDRSGLAEAFF.

This clonotype was observed many times. The rearrangement joins TRBV12-3 or TRBV12-4 to TRBJ1-5, with D hard to call. Trimming took 3 bases from V and 5 from J, leaving 14 bases between them. The CDR3 runs to 15 residues. The CDR3 protein is CASSFSLRLDQPQHF. CDR3 nucleotides: TGTGCCAGCAGTTTTTCTCTCCGGTTGGATCAGCCCCAGCATTTT.

The table lists this clonotype with many counts. The rearrangement uses TRBV7-9 and TRBJ1-2; D is possibly TRBD1 (6 bases). CDR3 size: 18 residues. V was clipped by 0 bases and J by 7 bases, with 24 bases between them. Per the germline V gene, CDR1 is SEHNR and CDR2 is FQNEAQ (reference sequence). CDR3 sequence reads: CASSLAVTRTAVVGGYTF. As DNA, the CDR3 is TGTGCCAGCAGCTTAGCGGTTACGCGGACAGCCGTAGTAGGTGGCTACACCTTC.

For this clonotype: This clone may be a read error of a much larger clone one base away. The chain links TRBV29-1 to TRBJ1-1; D not certain. The CDR3 length is 12 residues. Trimming stripped 5 bases from V and 6 bases from J, with 13 bases between. CDR1 SQVTM and CDR2 ANQGSEA come from the germline V gene. In DNA form, the CDR3 reads TGCAGCGTTATTGGGAGGGCGCCTGAAGCTTTCTTT. This encodes CSVIGRAPEAFF.

This clonotype has at least ten counts. The rearrangement links TRBV29-1 to TRBJ1-6; D is ambiguous. The V end lost 5 bases, the J end lost 6 bases, and 11 bases lay between the germline ends. This CDR3 has 13 amino acids. Germline V lookup: CDR1 SQVTM, CDR2 ANQGSEA. CDR3 in amino acids: CSVRALSNSPLHF. The CDR3 DNA is TGCAGCGTTCGCGCCCTGAGTAATTCACCCCTCCACTTT.

The chain uses TRBV7-9 and TRBJ2-5; a possible D gene is TRBD2 (5 bases). V was trimmed by 5 bases and J by 2 bases, leaving 12 bases between them. Germline loops: CDR1 SEHNR, CDR2 FQNEAQ (reference sequence). CDR3 length: 14 residues. Here the CDR3 reads CASSSNREQETQYF. The CDR3 DNA follows: TGTGCCAGCAGCAGTAACCGGGAACAAGAGACCCAGTACTTC.

This clonotype was seen repeatedly, ten times or more. J is TRBJ2-2 and V is TRBV6-5; D perhaps matches TRBD1 (5 bases). The CDR3 contains 15 residues. Trimming removed 1 base at V and 1 base at J, with 7 bases between. Germline-derived CDR1 and CDR2 are MNHEY and SVGAGI. CDR3 nucleotide sequence: TGTGCCAGCAGTTACTTCGGACAGAACACCGGGGAGCTGTTTTTT. This encodes CASSYFGQNTGELFF.

This clonotype occurred a few times. This chain links TRBV10-3 with TRBJ2-5; tentative D call: TRBD2 (6 bases). V lost 0 bases and J lost 5, with 10 bases in between. Germline CDR1 reads ENHRY; CDR2 reads SYGVKD. The CDR3 runs to 14 residues. The DNA of the CDR3 is TGTGCCATCAGTGAGTCGCGGGGCGAGGAGACCCAGTACTTC. Translating gives CAISESRGEETQYF.

V gene TRBV15 combines with J gene TRBJ2-7; D is uncertain. The length of the CDR3 is 13 residues. V lost 0 bases to trimming and J lost 7 bases, with 10 bases between them. In germline, CDR1 is LNHNV, CDR2 YYDKDF (reference sequence). The CDR3 loop is CATSREVRWEQYF. CDR3 bases: TGTGCCACCAGCAGAGAGGTCAGGTGGGAGCAGTACTTC.

This clonotype was counted a few times. V and J are TRBV3-1 and TRBJ1-1; D not resolved. The germline V gene has CDR1 LGHDT and CDR2 YNNKEL (reference sequence). The CDR3 spans 14 residues. V lost 1 base and J lost 1, with 7 bases in between. CDR3 nucleotide sequence: TGTGCCAGCAGCCAAGGTGAGGCGAACACTGAAGCTTTCTTT. This gives the protein CASSQGEANTEAFF.

The rearrangement uses TRBV29-1 and TRBJ2-5; the D gene is possibly TRBD1 (6 bases). Germline V gene sequence: CDR1 SQVTM, CDR2 ANQGSEA. The CDR3 totals 17 residues. The V gene lost 0 bases and the J gene lost 0 bases, with 17 bases spanning the gap. The CDR3 reads CSVEDPGLDSYQETQYF. The CDR3, as DNA: TGCAGCGTTGAAGATCCAGGGTTGGACAGTTACCAAGAGACCCAGTACTTC.

V usage is TRBV6-1 and J usage is TRBJ2-4, with a weak D call TRBD1 (5 bases). Deletions cut 1 base from V and 5 bases from J, with 9 bases between. Germline CDR1 MNHNS, CDR2 SASEGT. This CDR3 has 14 amino acids. CDR3 amino acids: CASSEVKTENIQYF. The CDR3, as DNA: TGTGCCAGCAGTGAAGTCAAGACAGAAAACATTCAGTACTTC.

This clonotype was counted between two and nine times. The chain couples TRBV4-1 to TRBJ1-5, with D possibly matching TRBD1 (5 bases). In germline, CDR1 is MGHRA, CDR2 YSYEKL. This CDR3 is built from 15 residues. Trimming removed 6 bases from V and 4 bases from J, with 16 bases in between. CDR3 sequence reads: CASSPQVAGNQPQHF. In nucleotides, the CDR3 is TGCGCCAGCAGTCCACAGGTCGCGGGGAATCAGCCCCAGCATTTT.

There are many counts of this clonotype. The chain is built from TRBV11-3 and TRBJ1-1; D possibly corresponds to TRBD1 (6 bases). This CDR3 is 13 amino acids long. Germline V gene sequence: CDR1 SGHNT, CDR2 YENEEA. V gave up 3 bases and J gave up 3 bases, with 8 bases separating them. The CDR3: CASSFTGHTEAFF. The CDR3 DNA follows: TGTGCCAGCAGCTTCACAGGGCACACTGAAGCTTTCTTT.

The rearrangement links TRBV2 to TRBJ1-1; possibly TRBD1 for D (6 bases). The ends were cut back, 4 bases at V and 0 bases at J, with 15 bases in the middle. This CDR3 has 16 amino acids. Germline-derived CDR1 and CDR2 are SNHLY and FYNNEI. As DNA, the CDR3 is TGTGCCAGCAGTGTAGGGGGGCGGGGCCTGAACACTGAAGCTTTCTTT. It encodes CASSVGGRGLNTEAFF.

CDR3 nucleotide sequence: TGTGCCAGCAGCTCTGAGGCAGGGGGCTTTTACGAGCAGTACTTC. Translating it yields CASSSEAGGFYEQYF. V gene TRBV9 combines with J gene TRBJ2-7; 8 bases are shared with TRBD1. V lost 4 bases and J lost 4; bases outside the gene matches: 10. Germline CDR1 SGDLS, CDR2 YYNGEE. This CDR3 is built from 15 residues.

On this clonotype: A single base separates this from a much larger clone, so it may be a read error. This sequence joins TRBV6-5 and TRBJ1-2; D not certain. Trimming took off 6 bases at V and 5 bases at J, with 13 bases between the two ends. Germline V gives CDR1 MNHEY, CDR2 SVGAGI. The CDR3 is 13 residues long. The CDR3 sequence is CASRPVELYGYTF. The CDR3 DNA reads as TGTGCCAGCAGACCGGTGGAGCTATATGGCTACACCTTC.

The rearrangement links TRBV24-1 to TRBJ2-6; tentative D call: TRBD1 (5 bases). The CDR3 is 17 amino acids. Trimming stripped 7 bases from V and 4 bases from J, with 19 bases between. Germline V CDR1 and CDR2: KGHDR, SFDVKD. The CDR3 spells CATSREFVTEGANVLTF. DNA for the CDR3: TGTGCCACCAGCAGGGAATTTGTCACGGAAGGGGCCAACGTCCTGACTTTC.

Notes on this clonotype: Sequence at one end of the junction differs from germline and may be a read error. The chain joins TRBV5-1 to TRBJ2-1; D is perhaps TRBD2 (7 bases). The CDR3 extends over 15 amino acids. CDR1 is SGHRS, CDR2 YFSETQ, per germline. CDR3 amino acids: CASSSLGSSRGADVF. The DNA for the CDR3 is TGCGCCAGCAGCTCCCTAGGTAGCTCCCGGGGGGCAGACGTCTTC.

In this sample, this clonotype turned up a few times. The rearrangement joins TRBV29-1 to TRBJ2-1, with no clear D. Germline values: CDR1 SQVTM, CDR2 ANQGSEA. With 3 bases removed from V and 8 bases from J, the gap between germline ends came to 8 bases. CDR3 length: 11 amino acids. The CDR3 protein is CSVEVIDEQFF. CDR3 bases: TGCAGCGTTGAGGTAATCGATGAGCAGTTCTTC.

This clonotype was seen at least ten times. This rearrangement joins TRBV7-9 to TRBJ1-4; 7 bases are shared with TRBD1. V dropped 2 bases and J dropped 4; count of bases not matched to a gene: 4. Germline-derived CDR1 and CDR2 are SEHNR and FQNEAQ (reference sequence). There are 15 residues in the CDR3. The CDR3 spells CASSLMGQLNEKLFF. CDR3 bases: TGTGCCAGCAGCTTAATGGGACAGCTTAATGAAAAACTGTTTTTT.

V and J are TRBV7-2 and TRBJ2-3, with 8 bases that match TRBD2. The CDR3 contains 16 residues. J lost 1 base, V lost 1 base, and 4 bases had no gene match. Per the germline V gene, CDR1 is SGHTA and CDR2 is FQGNSA. This CDR3 is CASSLGPAGGTDTQYF. The DNA of the CDR3 is TGTGCCAGCAGCTTAGGCCCAGCGGGGGGCACAGATACGCAGTATTTT. The entire variable domain, with the rest obtained from reference TRBV7-2 and TRBJ2-3, is as follows: GAGVSQSPSNKVTEKGKDVELRCDPISGHTALYWYRQSLGQGLEFLIYFQGNSAPDKSGLPSDRFSAERTGGSVSTLTIQRTQQEDSAVYLCASSLGPAGGTDTQYFGPGTRLTVL.

The rearrangement joins TRBV7-2 to TRBJ2-5; no reliable D call. The CDR3 extends over 16 amino acids. Deletions cut 1 base from V and 3 bases from J, with 15 bases between. CDR1 is SGHTA, CDR2 FQGNSA, per germline. The CDR3 DNA follows: TGTGCCAGCAGCTTAGATGCTGGCGCGGTGAAAGAGACCCAGTACTTC. It yields the protein CASSLDAGAVKETQYF.

This clonotype was counted at least ten times. The rearrangement joins TRBV5-1 to TRBJ2-7; TRBD1 or TRBD2 may be the D gene (6 bases each). Trimming left V 0 bases short and J 0 bases short, with 10 bases between. The CDR3 sequence is 15 residues long. CDR1 is SGHRS, CDR2 YFSETQ, per germline. The CDR3 sequence: CASSLEGGTSYEQYF. The CDR3 nucleotides read TGCGCCAGCAGCTTGGAAGGGGGGACCTCCTACGAGCAGTACTTC.

This clonotype turned up a few times. The rearrangement joins TRBV6-2 or TRBV6-3 to TRBJ2-1; perhaps TRBD1 as D (5 bases). Per the germline V gene, CDR1 is MNHEY and CDR2 is SVGEGT. With 4 bases removed from V and 7 bases from J, the gap between germline ends came to 17 bases. The length of the CDR3 is 15 residues. The CDR3 reads CASSSFTLGRNEQFF. The CDR3, as DNA: TGTGCCAGCAGTTCCTTCACCTTGGGGCGGAATGAGCAGTTCTTC.

In its sample, this clonotype was seen many times. The chain is built from TRBV6-1 and TRBJ2-5; no clear D. CDR3 length equals 14 residues. Per germline, CDR1 MNHNS and CDR2 SASEGT. Trimming left V 4 bases short and J 2 bases short, with 11 bases between. The CDR3 DNA sequence: TGTGCCAGCAGTGCCGCAGGTTCGCAAGAGACCCAGTACTTC. Protein sequence: CASSAAGSQETQYF.

The sample holds a few counts of this clonotype. The V and J genes are TRBV5-6 and TRBJ2-2, with a tentative D call TRBD1 (5 bases). Germline assignment: CDR1 SGHDT and CDR2 YYEEEE. The CDR3 covers 13 residues. Between the trimmed V and J ends, which lost 7 bases and 4 bases, there was a span of 11 bases. The CDR3 DNA follows: TGTGCCAGCGGCGAAAGGGGCACCGGGGAGCTGTTTTTT. Its translation: CASGERGTGELFF.

This clonotype was seen more than once but under ten times. This chain uses TRBV18 with TRBJ1-2, with a tentative D call TRBD1 (6 bases). Between the trimmed V and J ends, which lost 1 base and 6 bases, there was a span of 24 bases. CDR3 length: 18 residues. The germline gives CDR1 KGHSH, CDR2 LQKENI. CDR3 in amino acids: CASSPQGRGGVSPDGYTF. The CDR3 DNA is TGTGCCAGCTCACCACAAGGCCGCGGGGGCGTAAGCCCTGATGGCTACACCTTC.